The 8 T cell receptor beta chains given below trace back to one sample, sequenced in a study of blood T cells in healthy people across ages. Next came a second PCR, run for about 7 to 12 cycles, which used a sample-barcoded 5' primer along with a J-beta primer mix. Via MiXCR, TCRdb re-called the 5' RACE reads, giving one row per CDR3 protein. The sample shows more than 1,000,000 distinct CDR3 sequences, approximately 26% of them seen only once. These data also featured in a second study, about T cells of mothers and their children.

The sequenced sample consisted of blood. The source is a girl aged 2 to 9 in good health.

This clonotype has just a few counts. V is TRBV7-2 and J is TRBJ1-2, with D uncertain. With 2 bases removed from V and 3 bases from J, the gap between germline ends came to 19 bases. The CDR3 covers 17 residues. Looked up from germline, CDR1 is SGHTA and CDR2 is FQGNSA. The CDR3 is CASSLPTGPTGDYGYTF. CDR3 nucleotides: TGTGCCAGCAGCTTACCTACCGGGCCTACCGGTGACTATGGCTACACCTTC.

This chain connects TRBV2 to TRBJ2-4; TRBD2 aligns across 7 bases. Trimming removed 3 bases from V and 10 bases from J; junction bases left unmatched: 12. The CDR3 is made up of 15 amino acids. The germline V gene encodes CDR1 SNHLY and CDR2 FYNNEI. DNA of the CDR3: TGTGCCAGCAGTGAGTACCTAGCGGAGACCACGATTCAGTACTTC. It encodes CASSEYLAETTIQYF.

This clonotype appeared a few times. The rearrangement uses TRBV5-1 and TRBJ1-1, with a possible D match to TRBD1 (5 bases). V lost 2 bases and J lost 1, with 12 bases in between. There are 15 residues in the CDR3. Germline CDR1 is SGHRS and CDR2 is YFSETQ. In nucleotides, the CDR3 is TGCGCCAGCAGCTTAAGACAGTCCTCGAACACTGAAGCTTTCTTT. It codes for CASSLRQSSNTEAFF.

This clonotype was detected only a few times. J is TRBJ2-4 and V is TRBV11-2; D unresolved. The CDR3 is 15 amino acids. V lost 5 bases, J lost 8 bases, and 19 bases lay in between. CDR1 is SGHAT, CDR2 FQNNGV, per germline. The CDR3 DNA is TGTGCCAGCAGCGTCGAGAGCGCCGGGCTGGACATTCAGTACTTC. Residues: CASSVESAGLDIQYF.

V is TRBV29-1 and J is TRBJ2-3; D is unresolved. Per germline, CDR1 SQVTM and CDR2 ANQGSEA. The germline V and J ends were trimmed by 3 bases and 3 bases, with 7 bases remaining between them. This CDR3 contains 12 residues. Here the CDR3 reads CSVDSATDTQYF. CDR3 coding DNA: TGCAGCGTTGATTCGGCGACAGATACGCAGTATTTT.

DNA of the CDR3: TGTGCCAGCAGCATCCCAAAAACTCTAGCCAAAAACATTCAGTACTTC. Amino acids: CASSIPKTLAKNIQYF. V gene TRBV21-1 combines with J gene TRBJ2-4. TRBV21-1 is a pseudogene. CDR3 size: 16 residues.

This clonotype has more than one count but fewer than ten. The V and J genes are TRBV29-1 and TRBJ2-5; 10 nucleotides align to TRBD1. The J call may be faulty, since TRBJ2-7 better matches the DNA end. The CDR3 has 13 residues. The germline V gene encodes CDR1 SQVTM and CDR2 ANQGSEA. CDR3 protein: CSTLGTGVHEQYF. The CDR3 DNA reads TGCAGCACCCTGGGGACAGGGGTCCACGAGCAGTACTTC.

This clonotype was seen a few times. The rearrangement joins TRBV11-2 to TRBJ1-1; a possible D gene is TRBD1 (6 bases). The CDR3 length is 16 residues. V shed 3 bases and J shed 1 base, with 15 bases lying between them. In germline, CDR1 is SGHAT, CDR2 FQNNGV. The CDR3 is CASSLGWGRENTEAFF. The CDR3 coding sequence is TGTGCCAGCAGCTTGGGGTGGGGGCGGGAGAACACTGAAGCTTTCTTT.